Listed below are T cell receptor beta chains from one sample, sequenced in a study of blood T cell repertoires in COVID-19. Assay used: immunoSEQ multiplex PCR; TCRdb lists only in-frame clones, some missing. The table lists 150,000 to 200,000 clones, around 85% of them singletons. Source material: peripheral blood. The receptor set was obtained from a human donor with acute or convalescent COVID-19. The donor label of this sample is uncertain. Both conserved end residues are part of each CDR3. The D gene is left open where the match is weak. Expanded clones are given a class, and other clones once, few, many or no size at all.

j_gene,d_gene,abundance,v_gene,CDR3nt,CDR3aa
TRBJ2-2,TRBD1,.,TRBV5-1,TGCGCCAGCAGCTTCTGGACAGGGAACACCGGGGAGCTGTTTTTT,CASSFWTGNTGELFF
TRBJ2-7,TRBD1,once,TRBV5-4,TGTGCCAGCAGCTCATGGACAGGGGCTAAAGAGCAGTACTTC,CASSSWTGAKEQYF
TRBJ2-3,.,once,TRBV7-3,TGTGCCAGCAGCTCCGAACCCTTGAAGGAGGGTACGCAGTATTTT,CASSSEPLKEGTQYF
TRBJ1-1,TRBD1,.,TRBV18,TGTGCCAGCTCATCTCGGACAGGGCAGAACACTGAAGCTTTCTTT,CASSSRTGQNTEAFF
TRBJ2-3,.,.,TRBV5-6,TGTGCCAGCAGCTGGGGGGGGCCGGGGACAGATACGCAGTATTTT,CASSWGGPGTDTQYF
TRBJ2-5,TRBD1,.,TRBV23-1,TGCGCCAGCAGTCAATCGCGGACAGGGGTTTGTCAAGAGACCCAGTACTTC,CASSQSRTGVCQETQYF
TRBJ1-2,.,.,TRBV3-1/TRBV3-2,TGTGCCAGCAGCTTTGGTGACAGGAACCGTTATGGCTACACCTTC,CASSFGDRNRYGYTF
TRBJ1-1,.,.,TRBV11-2,TGTGCCAGCAGCCCCTCGAGGGTGAGGACTGAAGCTTTCTTT,CASSPSRVRTEAFF
TRBJ2-2,TRBD1,.,TRBV5-4,TGTGCCAGCAGCCCGGAAGTCACAGGGGTATCCGGGGAGCTGTTTTTT,CASSPEVTGVSGELFF
TRBJ2-3,TRBD2,.,TRBV5-1,TGCGCCAGCAGCAGGGAGGGACTAGCGGGGGGAACAGATACGCAGTATTTT,CASSREGLAGGTDTQYF
TRBJ1-2,.,.,TRBV7-2,TGTGCCAGCAGCCCGGGTTTTAACTATGGCTACACCTTC,CASSPGFNYGYTF
TRBJ1-2,.,.,TRBV6-5,TGTGCCAGCAGTTCTACAGGATTAGCTAACTATGGCTACACCTTC,CASSSTGLANYGYTF
TRBJ1-1,.,.,TRBV28,TGTGCCAGCATCGGGGGTCTCCCCACTGAAGCTTTCTTT,CASIGGLPTEAFF
TRBJ1-1,.,.,TRBV5-1,TGCGCCAGCAGCCCGGTGGGGGGATCGAACACTGAAGCTTTCTTT,CASSPVGGSNTEAFF
TRBJ2-5,.,.,TRBV5-4,TGTGCCAGCAGCTTGGGGGTCTTTGGCGAGAGGGAGACCCAGTACTTC,CASSLGVFGERETQYF
TRBJ1-2,TRBD1,.,TRBV5-1,TGCGCCAGCAGCCCTGGACAGGCCAACTATGGCTACACCTTC,CASSPGQANYGYTF
TRBJ2-3,.,.,TRBV4-3,TGCGCCAGCAGCCAGTTGACAGCGAGCACAGATACGCAGTATTTT,CASSQLTASTDTQYF
TRBJ2-3,.,.,TRBV11-3,TGTGCCCGCGCCGACAGGGGAGGGAGCACAGATACGCAGTATTTT,CARADRGGSTDTQYF
TRBJ2-7,.,.,TRBV7-2,TGTGCCAGCAGCCAGTCGACAGAACACTACGAGCAGTACTTC,CASSQSTEHYEQYF
TRBJ1-3,.,.,TRBV19,TGTGCCAGTAGTATACGAGGGCCTGGAAACACCATATATTTT,CASSIRGPGNTIYF
TRBJ1-1,.,.,TRBV29-1,TGCAGCGTTACTTGGGGGGTGAGTCTGGACACTGAAGCTTTCTTT,CSVTWGVSLDTEAFF
TRBJ2-2,.,.,TRBV2,TGTGCCAGCAGGGCAGAGAACACCGGGGAGCTGTTTTTT,CASRAENTGELFF
TRBJ1-1,TRBD1,once,TRBV14,TGTGCCAGCAGCCTTACAGGGGGTAAGAACACTGAAGCTTTCTTT,CASSLTGGKNTEAFF
TRBJ1-1,TRBD1,.,TRBV7-2,TGTGCCAGCAGCTTGGGACAGGGTGGATCCACTGAAGCTTTCTTT,CASSLGQGGSTEAFF
TRBJ2-5,TRBD1,.,TRBV19,TGTGCCAGTAGTAAGGGACAGGGGAGTTGGGAGACCCAGTACTTC,CASSKGQGSWETQYF
TRBJ1-2,.,once,TRBV29-1,TGCAGCGTTGAAGTCCCGGGAGGAGACACCTTC,CSVEVPGGDTF
TRBJ2-1,TRBD1,.,TRBV5-4,TGTGCCAGCAGCTCCCGGACAGGGGTCTACAATGAGCAGTTCTTC,CASSSRTGVYNEQFF
TRBJ1-1,.,few,TRBV25-1,TGTGCCAGCAGTGACGGACAAATGAACACTGAAGCTTTCTTT,CASSDGQMNTEAFF
TRBJ2-7,.,.,TRBV18,TGTGCCAGCTCACCGGATGCAGGCGAGCAGTACTTC,CASSPDAGEQYF
TRBJ1-1,.,.,TRBV19,TGTGCCAGTGAAGACAGGTTGAACACTGAAGCTTTCTTT,CASEDRLNTEAFF
TRBJ1-2,TRBD1,.,TRBV5-1,TGCGCCAGCAGCACCGGACAGGGGACTGGCTACACCTTC,CASSTGQGTGYTF
TRBJ2-5,.,.,TRBV12-5,TGTGCTAGTGCCCGGGGTTTGGAGACCCAGTACTTC,CASARGLETQYF
TRBJ2-7,.,.,TRBV28,TGTGCCAGCAGTTCCCCCCTGAGCGAGCAGTACTTC,CASSSPLSEQYF
TRBJ1-3,TRBD1,once,TRBV11-3,TGTGCCAGCAGCTGGGCATCCAGGGGGCCTGGAAACACCATATATTTT,CASSWASRGPGNTIYF
TRBJ1-1,TRBD1,few,TRBV11-2,TGTGCCAGCAGCCCAGGGGGGACCGCTTTCTTT,CASSPGGTAFF
TRBJ2-3,TRBD2,.,TRBV4-2,TGTGCCAGCAGCCCTAGCGGGGGGGCCGATACGCAGTATTTT,CASSPSGGADTQYF
TRBJ2-3,TRBD2,.,TRBV27,TGTGCCAGCAGTTTACGGGGGAATAGCGGGGGGTCAGATACGCAGTATTTT,CASSLRGNSGGSDTQYF
TRBJ2-2,TRBD1,.,TRBV12-5,TGTGCTAGTGGTAGCCCGGGACAGGGATTATACACCGGGGAGCTGTTTTTT,CASGSPGQGLYTGELFF
TRBJ1-6,.,.,TRBV6-5,TGTGCCAGCAGTTACAGGGGGGGCGCCTATAATTCACCCCTCCACTTT,CASSYRGGAYNSPLHF
TRBJ2-1,TRBD2,.,TRBV5-1,TGCGCCAGCAGCCCTGGACTAGGTAGCGATGAGCAGTTCTTC,CASSPGLGSDEQFF
TRBJ1-5,.,.,TRBV3-1/TRBV3-2,TGTGCCAGCAGCCAGGCCAGTACGAGCAATCAGCCCCAGCATTTT,CASSQASTSNQPQHF
TRBJ1-5,.,.,TRBV2,TGTGCCAGCAGTGAAGGGGGCAGGGCAGGTCAGCCCCAGCATTTT,CASSEGGRAGQPQHF
TRBJ1-1,TRBD1,once,TRBV3-1/TRBV3-2,TGTGCCAGCAGCCCTACAGGGGGCGGCACTGAAGCTTTCTTT,CASSPTGGGTEAFF
TRBJ2-2,TRBD2,.,TRBV4-2,TGTGCCAGCAGCCATCGGTTGTCTACTAGCGGCACTAACACCGGGGAGCTGTTTTTT,CASSHRLSTSGTNTGELFF
TRBJ1-1,TRBD1,.,TRBV30,TGTGCCTGGACCAAGATTACCGATAACCGGGACAGCAGGGAAGCTTTCTTT,CAWTKITDNRDSREAFF
TRBJ1-6,TRBD1,.,TRBV6-5,TGTGCCAGCAGTTATGGACAGGAGAATTCACCCCTCCACTTT,CASSYGQENSPLHF
TRBJ2-7,.,.,TRBV27,TGTGCCAGCAGTTTATCAGCCCCCTACGAGCAGTACTTC,CASSLSAPYEQYF
TRBJ1-3,TRBD1,once,TRBV11-2,TGTGCCAGCAGCTCCCTTAGGGGACAGGGGGCGAACACCATATATTTT,CASSSLRGQGANTIYF
TRBJ2-3,TRBD2,.,TRBV19,TGTGCCAGTAGTCCGAGGACTAGCGGAACAGATACGCAGTATTTT,CASSPRTSGTDTQYF
TRBJ2-3,TRBD2,.,TRBV19,TGTGCCAGTAGTAGGACTAGCCGCACAGATACGCAGTATTTT,CASSRTSRTDTQYF
TRBJ1-2,TRBD1,.,TRBV4-2,TGTGCCAGCAGCCAAGACCGGACAGGGCCATATGGCTACACCTTC,CASSQDRTGPYGYTF
TRBJ1-6,TRBD1,.,TRBV6-5,TGTGCCAGCAGTCGACAGGGGTATAATTCACCCCTCCACTTT,CASSRQGYNSPLHF